Listed below are T cell receptor beta chains from one sample, sequenced in a study of T cells in Graves' hyperthyroidism and ophthalmopathy. One entry per CDR3 protein results from TCRdb running MiXCR on the multiplex PCR reads. The repertoire consists of 550,000 to 600,000 distinct CDR3 sequences, with over 12% occurring once and the leading ten covering roughly 7.1%. Sequencing was performed on blood. The origin of the receptors is a woman between 18 and 30 years old with Graves' ophthalmopathy. CDR3s include the opening cysteine and the closing phenylalanine or tryptophan. D genes are given only for firm matches. Clone size is given for some rows only: seen once, a few or many times, or a class if the clone is expanded.

v_gene,d_gene,j_gene,abundance,CDR3aa,CDR3nt
TRBV6-1,NA,TRBJ2-5,many,CANRVAGAGETQYF,TGTGCCAACAGGGTAGCGGGCGCAGGGGAGACCCAGTACTTC
TRBV3-1,NA,TRBJ2-5,many,CASSPWAETQYF,TGTGCCAGCAGTCCATGGGCTGAGACCCAGTACTTC
TRBV19,NA,TRBJ1-2,NA,CASSVDSYGYTF,TGTGCCAGTAGTGTTGACAGCTATGGCTACACCTTC
TRBV27,NA,TRBJ1-2,many,CASSLSRTAYGYTF,TGTGCCAGCAGTTTATCGCGGACAGCCTATGGCTACACCTTC
TRBV6-1,TRBD2,TRBJ2-7,few,CASSSTSGPYEQYF,TGTGCCAGCAGTTCAACTAGCGGGCCCTACGAGCAGTACTTC
TRBV29-1,NA,TRBJ2-3,many,CSGRAEGTQYF,TGCAGCGGGCGAGCGGAGGGTACGCAGTATTTT
TRBV11-2,NA,TRBJ1-1,few,CASSPNSRRQPNTEAFF,TGTGCCAGCAGCCCCAACTCTAGGAGACAGCCGAACACTGAAGCTTTCTTT
TRBV7-9,NA,TRBJ1-2,many,CASSLALGSEGYTF,TGTGCCAGCAGCTTAGCGCTGGGGAGCGAAGGCTACACCTTC
TRBV5-8,NA,TRBJ2-1,NA,CASREQNNEQFF,TGTGCCAGCAGAGAACAAAACAATGAGCAGTTCTTC
TRBV11-2,NA,TRBJ2-3,NA,CASSRVGIVLGSTDTQYF,TGTGCCAGCAGCCGAGTTGGCATCGTCTTGGGGAGCACAGATACGCAGTATTTT
TRBV7-9,TRBD1,TRBJ1-2,many,CASSTLTTGVANYGYTF,TGTGCCAGCAGCACGTTGACGACAGGGGTAGCTAACTATGGCTACACCTTC
TRBV5-4,TRBD2,TRBJ2-3,many,CASSTPRSGSPDTQYF,TGTGCCAGCAGCACCCCTCGTAGCGGGAGCCCAGATACGCAGTATTTT
TRBV28,TRBD1,TRBJ1-1,many,CASSPARQGRAFF,TGTGCCAGCAGCCCGGCTAGACAGGGACGAGCTTTCTTT
TRBV5-1,TRBD1,TRBJ2-1,NA,CASSLQGPLRYSYNEQFF,TGTGCCAGCAGCTTACAGGGGCCGTTGAGATACTCCTACAATGAGCAGTTCTTC
TRBV18,TRBD1,TRBJ2-3,NA,CASSPTGGRGTDTQYF,TGTGCCAGCTCACCCACAGGGGGCAGGGGCACAGATACGCAGTATTTT
TRBV19,NA,TRBJ1-1,few,CASISPGAEAFF,TGTGCCAGTATTAGTCCGGGAGCTGAAGCTTTCTTT
TRBV6-2/TRBV6-3,TRBD1,TRBJ2-7,NA,CASSYGTGGNQYEQYF,TGTGCCAGCAGTTACGGGACAGGGGGTAATCAATACGAGCAGTACTTC
TRBV2,TRBD1,TRBJ1-1,many,CASTGDRSNTEAFF,TGTGCCAGCACTGGGGACAGATCGAACACTGAAGCTTTCTTT
TRBV27,NA,TRBJ1-5,few,CASRFGAGREYSNQPQHF,TGTGCCAGCAGATTTGGAGCAGGGAGGGAATATAGCAATCAGCCCCAGCATTTT
TRBV12-3/TRBV12-4,NA,TRBJ1-4,few,CASSFGTSNEKLFF,TGTGCCAGCAGTTTTGGAACGAGTAATGAAAAACTGTTTTTT
TRBV10-2,TRBD1,TRBJ1-5,few,CASRADRASNQPQHF,TGCGCCAGCAGGGCAGACAGGGCAAGCAATCAGCCCCAGCATTTT
TRBV2,NA,TRBJ2-1,many,CASSERRVSSYNEQFF,TGTGCCAGCAGTGAACGACGCGTCAGCTCCTACAATGAGCAGTTCTTC
TRBV7-6,TRBD2,TRBJ2-1,few,CASSLSAGVEFF,TGTGCCAGCAGCTTAAGCGCGGGAGTGGAGTTCTTC
TRBV20-1,NA,TRBJ2-7,NA,CSAEALAGKTYEQYF,TGCAGTGCTGAGGCCCTGGCGGGGAAAACCTACGAGCAGTACTTC
TRBV6-5,TRBD2,TRBJ2-7,many,CASSYSSGRTDEQYF,TGTGCCAGCAGTTACTCTAGCGGGAGAACTGACGAGCAGTACTTC
TRBV11-2,NA,TRBJ2-7,NA,CASSFGPKSYEQYF,TGTGCCAGCAGCTTCGGACCTAAATCCTACGAGCAGTACTTC
TRBV24-1,TRBD2,TRBJ2-1,NA,CATSDWTSGRVKAYNEQFF,TGTGCCACCAGTGATTGGACTAGCGGGAGAGTCAAGGCCTACAATGAGCAGTTCTTC
TRBV5-4,TRBD2,TRBJ2-5,NA,CASSPPPGGGETQYF,TGTGCCAGCAGCCCACCGCCCGGGGGGGGAGAGACCCAGTACTTC
TRBV7-3,TRBD2,TRBJ2-3,NA,CASSPPPSGDLREGAPDTQYF,TGTGCCAGCAGCCCCCCTCCATCTGGGGATTTGCGGGAGGGCGCCCCAGATACGCAGTATTTT
TRBV18,NA,TRBJ2-7,few,CASSPAGLNSYEQYF,TGTGCCAGCTCACCGGCTGGACTGAACTCCTACGAGCAGTACTTC
TRBV7-7,TRBD1,TRBJ1-1,many,CASSSGTGAEAFF,TGTGCTAGCAGCTCCGGGACAGGGGCTGAAGCTTTCTTT
TRBV20-1,NA,TRBJ1-5,many,CSAGQSNQPQHF,TGCAGTGCAGGACAGAGCAATCAGCCCCAGCATTTT
TRBV27,NA,TRBJ2-6,once,CASNAQGSGANVLTF,TGTGCCAGCAACGCCCAGGGCTCTGGGGCCAACGTCCTGACTTTC
TRBV9,NA,TRBJ1-1,many,CASGFGLSNTEAFF,TGTGCCAGCGGCTTCGGACTGTCGAACACTGAAGCTTTCTTT
TRBV7-8,TRBD2,TRBJ2-1,many,CASSRPSGISSYNEQFF,TGTGCCAGCAGCCGTCCTAGCGGGATTAGCTCCTACAATGAGCAGTTCTTC
TRBV5-1,NA,TRBJ2-3,NA,CASSFGLATHTQYF,TGCGCCAGCAGCTTTGGCCTAGCCACACATACGCAGTATTTT
TRBV5-1,TRBD1,TRBJ1-1,many,CASSLQGAEVTEAFF,TGCGCCAGCAGCCTTCAGGGGGCGGAGGTCACTGAAGCTTTCTTT
TRBV30,TRBD2,TRBJ2-3,NA,CAGLWRPGGPDTQYF,TGTGCCGGTCTTTGGCGCCCGGGAGGCCCAGATACGCAGTATTTT
TRBV30,NA,TRBJ2-1,many,CAWSVRVDEQFF,TGTGCCTGGAGTGTACGAGTCGATGAGCAGTTCTTC
TRBV7-9,TRBD1,TRBJ2-7,NA,CASSSGTAYSYEQYF,TGTGCCAGCAGCTCCGGGACAGCCTATTCCTACGAGCAGTACTTC
TRBV12-3/TRBV12-4,NA,TRBJ2-1,few,CASSAPLTSSSYNEQFF,TGTGCCAGCAGCGCGCCCTTAACAAGTAGCTCCTACAATGAGCAGTTCTTC
TRBV5-1,NA,TRBJ2-5,many,CASSSGRSGETQYF,TGCGCCAGCAGCTCGGGACGGTCGGGAGAGACCCAGTACTTC
TRBV11-2,TRBD2,TRBJ2-3,many,CASSFATSGRGYF,TGTGCCAGCAGCTTCGCGACTAGCGGGAGGGGGTATTTT
TRBV7-9,NA,TRBJ1-4,NA,CASSGDRSRLANEKLFF,TGTGCCAGCAGCGGAGACAGGTCGCGGTTGGCTAATGAAAAACTGTTTTTT
TRBV28,NA,TRBJ1-1,many,CASEGSTEAFF,TGTGCCAGTGAGGGGAGCACTGAAGCTTTCTTT
TRBV6-5,TRBD2,TRBJ2-7,few,CASSYYSGTSGAYEQHF,TGTGCCAGCAGTTACTATTCCGGGACTAGCGGGGCTTACGAGCAGCACTTC
TRBV7-3,TRBD1,TRBJ2-1,NA,CASSPSGTGGWNEQFF,TGTGCCAGCAGTCCATCCGGGACAGGGGGCTGGAATGAGCAGTTCTTC
TRBV6-5,TRBD2,TRBJ2-3,many,CASSYQWLAGSRSTDTQYF,TGTGCCAGCAGTTACCAGTGGCTAGCGGGAAGTCGAAGCACAGATACGCAGTATTTT
TRBV6-2/TRBV6-3,TRBD2,TRBJ2-5,many,CASSYTLRGSGETQYF,TGTGCCAGCAGTTACACCCTTCGCGGGAGCGGGGAGACCCAGTACTTC
TRBV29-1,NA,TRBJ2-1,many,CSVTSSYNEQFF,TGCAGCGTTACCAGCTCCTACAATGAGCAGTTCTTC
TRBV20-1,NA,TRBJ2-4,NA,CSAQPSFRLAKNIQYF,TGCAGTGCTCAACCCAGTTTCAGGCTAGCCAAAAACATTCAGTACTTC
TRBV20-1,TRBD2,TRBJ2-5,NA,CSATKRGAGRTTVSETQYF,TGCAGTGCTACCAAGCGGGGGGCCGGCAGGACAACAGTATCGGAGACCCAGTACTTC
TRBV12-3/TRBV12-4,NA,TRBJ2-3,many,CASSPSPTGSTDTQYF,TGTGCCAGCAGTCCCTCCCCTACGGGGAGCACAGATACGCAGTATTTT
TRBV20-1,NA,TRBJ2-7,many,CSATRDGQRHEQYF,TGCAGTGCAACTCGGGACGGCCAACGCCACGAGCAGTACTTC
TRBV19,TRBD1,TRBJ1-1,many,CASSIIRDSTEAFF,TGTGCCAGTAGTATAATTCGGGACAGCACTGAAGCTTTCTTT
TRBV11-2,NA,TRBJ1-1,many,CASSSYRGVQEAFF,TGTGCCAGCAGCTCCTATAGGGGGGTTCAAGAAGCTTTCTTT
TRBV7-9,TRBD2,TRBJ2-1,many,CASSWGSGYNEQFF,TGTGCCAGCAGCTGGGGTAGCGGGTACAATGAGCAGTTCTTC
TRBV4-3,TRBD2,TRBJ2-7,few,CASSQDGGRALYEQYF,TGCGCCAGCAGCCAAGACGGCGGGAGGGCCCTCTACGAGCAGTACTTC
TRBV7-3,NA,TRBJ2-2,NA,CASSITPNTGELFF,TGTGCCAGCAGCATAACACCGAACACCGGGGAGCTGTTTTTT
TRBV24-1,NA,TRBJ1-5,many,CATSPSRVSNQPQHF,TGTGCCACCAGTCCCTCCAGGGTAAGCAATCAGCCCCAGCATTTT